The 17 T cell receptor beta chains below come from one sample, sequenced in a study of Graves' ophthalmopathy and Graves' hyperthyroidism. RNA transcripts provided the template for amplifying TCR beta CDR3 regions. HTBI-primed RT-PCR formed the first round, and a multiplex PCR formed the second. A single record per CDR3 protein comes from TCRdb applying MiXCR to the multiplex PCR reads. This sample has 150,000 to 200,000 distinct CDR3 sequences, with about 40% found just once. Material for sequencing was peripheral blood. All receptors derive from a woman aged 40 to 50 with Graves' ophthalmopathy.

This rearrangement joins TRBV19 to TRBJ1-3; no firm D call. The CDR3 is 16 residues long. Germline values: CDR1 LNHDA, CDR2 SQIVND (reference sequence). V lost 1 base and J 2 bases, leaving 12 bases between the germline ends. The CDR3 coding sequence is TGTGCCAGTAGTATAGGAGTTGGGTGGACTGGAAACACCATATATTTT. Translating it yields CASSIGVGWTGNTIYF.

The chain couples TRBV7-2 to TRBJ1-2; possibly TRBD1 for D (6 bases). This CDR3 region has 13 residues. Germline V CDR1 and CDR2: SGHTA, FQGNSA. The ends were cut back, 5 bases at V and 5 bases at J, with 12 bases in the middle. The CDR3 is CASSPGARYGYTF. The CDR3 region has the DNA TGTGCCAGCAGCCCGGGGGCGAGATATGGCTACACCTTC.

The gene calls are TRBV2 and TRBJ2-2; unclear D gene. Trimming removed 4 bases from V and 4 bases from J, with 13 bases in between. The CDR3 is 15 residues long. Germline assignment: CDR1 SNHLY and CDR2 FYNNEI. The CDR3 is CASSGRIRSTGELFF. CDR3 bases: TGTGCCAGCAGTGGTAGGATTAGGAGCACCGGGGAGCTGTTTTTT.

This clonotype has a count of ten or more. The rearrangement uses TRBV5-1 and TRBJ2-6; D may be TRBD1 (5 bases). The CDR3 is 18 residues long. Germline CDR1 and CDR2: SGHRS and YFSETQ. V was cut by 0 bases and J by 0 bases, with 13 bases left in between. Here the CDR3 reads CASSLARALSSGANVLTF. The CDR3 DNA follows: TGCGCCAGCAGCTTGGCCAGGGCCCTAAGCTCTGGGGCCAACGTCCTGACTTTC.

This clonotype was seen a few times. This sequence joins TRBV28 and TRBJ2-2; a weak D match, TRBD1 (6 bases). From germline, CDR1 is MDHEN and CDR2 SYDVKM. The CDR3 is 17 amino acids. Trimming left V 7 bases short and J 1 base short, with 19 bases between. The CDR3 spells CASTWGPDGMNTGELFF. The CDR3 DNA follows: TGTGCCAGCACCTGGGGGCCAGACGGGATGAACACCGGGGAGCTGTTTTTT.

This clonotype was counted many times. The chain employs TRBV18 and TRBJ2-7; 8 bases are shared with TRBD1. The CDR3 covers 15 residues. The germline gives CDR1 KGHSH, CDR2 LQKENI. V lost 3 bases to trimming and J lost 5 bases; unmatched junction nucleotides: 9. The CDR3 spells CASSPSQGAINEQYF. CDR3 DNA sequence: TGTGCCAGCTCACCCTCCCAGGGGGCAATCAACGAGCAGTACTTC. The whole variable domain, remainder taken from reference TRBV18 and TRBJ2-7, is NAGVMQNPRHLVRRRGQEARLRCSPMKGHSHVYWYRQLPEEGLKFMVYLQKENIIDESGMPKERFSAEFPKEGPSILRIQQVVRGDSAAYFCASSPSQGAINEQYFGPGTRLTVT.

The rearrangement links TRBV6-5 to TRBJ1-1, with D perhaps matching TRBD1 (6 bases). The CDR3 spans 15 residues. Between the trimmed V and J ends, which lost 0 bases and 4 bases, there was a span of 12 bases. Germline V CDR1 and CDR2: MNHEY, SVGAGI. The chain's CDR3 is CASSYSRGLSTEAFF. The CDR3 nucleotides are TGTGCCAGCAGTTACTCTCGGGGGCTGAGCACTGAAGCTTTCTTT.

Ten or more counts support this clonotype. The CDR3 DNA is TGTGCCAGCAGCCAAGGTACAGTTACCGGGGAGCTGTTTTTT. Translated, it gives CASSQGTVTGELFF. V usage is TRBV3-1 and J usage is TRBJ2-2; D uncertain. Trimming took 1 base from V and 5 from J, leaving 8 bases between them. Per the germline V gene, CDR1 is LGHDT and CDR2 is YNNKEL (reference sequence). The CDR3 sequence is 14 residues long.

This clonotype was counted a single time. The junction and the germline gene differ at one end; a read error may be behind it. This chain connects TRBV7-8 to TRBJ2-5; the match to TRBD1 covers 7 bases. The CDR3 is 13 amino acids. Germline V lookup: CDR1 SGHVS, CDR2 FQNEAQ. The CDR3, as DNA: TGTGCCAACAGCACCTCCACCACAGGGGACCTCGGGTTC. It codes for CANSTSTTGDLGF.

The chain couples TRBV6-1 to TRBJ1-5; unclear D gene. The germline V and J ends were trimmed by 2 bases and 1 base, with 6 bases remaining between them. Per germline, CDR1 MNHNS and CDR2 SASEGT. The CDR3 spans 14 residues. The DNA for the CDR3 is TGTGCCAGCAGTGAATACGGAAGCAATCAGCCCCAGCATTTT. It codes for CASSEYGSNQPQHF.

This clonotype was counted many times. This chain links TRBV11-2 with TRBJ1-3, with a tentative D call TRBD1 (6 bases). Germline V gene data show CDR1 as SGHAT and CDR2 as FQNNGV. The CDR3 has 15 residues. V lost 0 bases and J 0 bases, leaving 6 bases between the germline ends. The CDR3 sequence is CASSLDRGSGNTIYF. The CDR3 nucleotides are TGTGCCAGCAGCTTAGACAGGGGCTCTGGAAACACCATATATTTT. The full variable domain, with the rest looked up from reference TRBV11-2 and TRBJ1-3, is EAGVAQSPRYKIIEKRQSVAFWCNPISGHATLYWYQQILGQGPKLLIQFQNNGVVDDSQLPKDRFSAERLKGVDSTLKIQPAKLEDSAVYLCASSLDRGSGNTIYFGEGSWLTVV.

This clonotype was counted ten times or more. The chain uses TRBV7-2 and TRBJ2-7; 10 nucleotides align to TRBD1. Germline V gives CDR1 SGHTA, CDR2 FQGNSA. V lost 4 bases to trimming and J lost 5 bases; unmatched junction nucleotides: 5. This CDR3 is built from 14 residues. CDR3 sequence: CASSSGQGFDEQYF. CDR3 DNA: TGTGCCAGCAGCTCGGGACAGGGGTTCGACGAGCAGTACTTC.

This clonotype was counted at least ten times. In DNA form, the CDR3 reads TGTGCCACCCAGGGGGCGGGTGGTGGCTACACCTTC. As protein: CATQGAGGGYTF. V gene TRBV28 combines with J gene TRBJ1-2; TRBD1 agrees at 8 bases. Germline-derived CDR1 and CDR2 are MDHEN and SYDVKM. V was pared by 10 bases and J by 7 bases, with 8 bases of the junction left unmatched. The CDR3 consists of 12 residues.

This chain uses TRBV12-5 with TRBJ2-5; D is perhaps TRBD2 (5 bases). The V and J ends lost 2 bases and 1 base respectively, with 14 bases between them. CDR1 LGHNT and CDR2 FRNRAP come from the germline V gene. The CDR3 has 16 amino acids. The CDR3 DNA follows: TGTGCTAGTGGTTTGTACGTGGGAGAGATCCAAGAGACCCAGTACTTC. This encodes CASGLYVGEIQETQYF.

The chain couples TRBV12-3 or TRBV12-4 to TRBJ1-1; D unclear. This CDR3 region has 13 residues. V lost 7 bases and J lost 2, with 11 bases in between. This CDR3 reads CASTPVENTEAFF. DNA of the CDR3: TGTGCCAGCACCCCCGTAGAAAACACTGAAGCTTTCTTT.

The sample holds many counts of this clonotype. The chain recombines TRBV6-2 or TRBV6-3 with TRBJ2-5; D assignment may be TRBD1 or TRBD2 (6 bases each). V was shortened by 6 bases and J by 4 bases, with 15 bases between the two germline ends. This CDR3 comprises 14 residues. The V gene's germline CDR1 is MNHEY and CDR2 SVGEGT. CDR3 residues: CASSPMGGRETQYF. CDR3 DNA sequence: TGTGCCAGCAGCCCCATGGGGGGCCGAGAGACCCAGTACTTC.

This clonotype showed up just a few times. The chain links TRBV6-1 to TRBJ2-7, with D unclear. V gave up 5 bases and J gave up 3 bases, with 8 bases separating them. The CDR3 is made up of 12 amino acids. Per the germline V gene, CDR1 is MNHNS and CDR2 is SASEGT. As DNA, the CDR3 is TGTGCCAGCAGTCCCTGGGACTACGAGCAGTACTTC. It yields the protein CASSPWDYEQYF.